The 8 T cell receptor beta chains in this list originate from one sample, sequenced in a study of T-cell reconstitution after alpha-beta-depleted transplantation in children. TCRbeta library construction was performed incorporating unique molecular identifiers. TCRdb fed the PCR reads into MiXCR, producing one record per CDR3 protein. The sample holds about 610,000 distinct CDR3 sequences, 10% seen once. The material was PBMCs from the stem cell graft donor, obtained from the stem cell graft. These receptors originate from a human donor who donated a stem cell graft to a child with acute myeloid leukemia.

The CDR3 is CASSLRVGDSNTQYF. For the CDR3, the DNA is TGTGCCAGCAGCTTACGTGTTGGGGACTCTAATACGCAGTATTTT. The J gene is TRBJ2-3, the V gene TRBV7-2, with D perhaps matching TRBD2 (6 bases). The CDR3 sequence is 15 residues long. Germline values: CDR1 SGHTA, CDR2 FQGNSA. Trimming took off 2 bases at V and 7 bases at J, with 16 bases between the two ends.

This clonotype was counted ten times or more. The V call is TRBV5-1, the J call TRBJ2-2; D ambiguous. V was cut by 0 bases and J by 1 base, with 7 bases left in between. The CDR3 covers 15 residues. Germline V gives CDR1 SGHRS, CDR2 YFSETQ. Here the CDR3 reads CASSLDDKNTGELFF. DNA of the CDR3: TGCGCCAGCAGCTTGGACGACAAGAACACCGGGGAGCTGTTTTTT.

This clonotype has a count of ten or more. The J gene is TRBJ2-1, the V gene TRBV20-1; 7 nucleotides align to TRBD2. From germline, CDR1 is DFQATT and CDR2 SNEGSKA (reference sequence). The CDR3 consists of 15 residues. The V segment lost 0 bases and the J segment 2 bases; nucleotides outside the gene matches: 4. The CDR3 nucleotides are TGCAGTGCTAGAGATTTCGCGGGAGCCTACAATGAGCAGTTCTTC. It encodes CSARDFAGAYNEQFF.

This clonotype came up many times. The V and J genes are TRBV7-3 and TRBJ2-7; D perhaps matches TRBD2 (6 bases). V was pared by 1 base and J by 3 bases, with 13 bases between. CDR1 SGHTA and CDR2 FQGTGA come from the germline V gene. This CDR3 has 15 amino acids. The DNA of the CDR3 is TGTGCCAGCAGCTTAAGCGCGGGGACGGACTACGAGCAGTACTTC. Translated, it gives CASSLSAGTDYEQYF.

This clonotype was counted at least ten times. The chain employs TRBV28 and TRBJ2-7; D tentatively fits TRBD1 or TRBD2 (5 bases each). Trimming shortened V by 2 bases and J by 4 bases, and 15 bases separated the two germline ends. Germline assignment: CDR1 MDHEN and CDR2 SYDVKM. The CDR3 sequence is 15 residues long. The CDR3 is CASSLPGRHLYEQYF. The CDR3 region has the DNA TGTGCCAGCAGTTTACCGGGACGCCACCTATACGAGCAGTACTTC.

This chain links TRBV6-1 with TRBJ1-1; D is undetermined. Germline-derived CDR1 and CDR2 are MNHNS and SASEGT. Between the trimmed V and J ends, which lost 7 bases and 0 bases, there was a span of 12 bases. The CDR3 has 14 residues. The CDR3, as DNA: TGTGCCAGCACCTCATCGGGCCTGAACACTGAAGCTTTCTTT. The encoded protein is CASTSSGLNTEAFF.

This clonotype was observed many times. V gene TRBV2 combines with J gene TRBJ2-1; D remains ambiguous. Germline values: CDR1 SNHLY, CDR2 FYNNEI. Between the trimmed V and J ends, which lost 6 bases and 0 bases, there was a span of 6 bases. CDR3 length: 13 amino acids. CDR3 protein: CASRISSYNEQFF. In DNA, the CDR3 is TGTGCCAGCAGGATCAGCTCCTACAATGAGCAGTTCTTC.

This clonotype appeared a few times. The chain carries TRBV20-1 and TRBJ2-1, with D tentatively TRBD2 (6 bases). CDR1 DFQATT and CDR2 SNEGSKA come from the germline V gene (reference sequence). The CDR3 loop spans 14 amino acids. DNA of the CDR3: TGCAGCTCAAGCCCGGGGACTCAAGACAATGAGCAGTTCTTC. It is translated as CSSSPGTQDNEQFF.